The rows below give T cell receptor beta chains drawn from one sample of a study of cytomegalovirus exposure and HLA in healthy donors. Measured with immunoSEQ multiplex PCR; TCRdb has only the in-frame clones, and not every one. The specimen's table records more than 70,000 clones. The sample comprised PBMCs. The receptors were gathered from a woman aged 55-75 years in good health and CMV-seronegative. CDR3s include the opening cysteine and the closing phenylalanine or tryptophan. A D gene is named only where the DNA matches it firmly.

v_gene,d_gene,j_gene,CDR3nt,CDR3aa
TRBV6-1,.,TRBJ2-7,TGTGCCAGCAGTGTCAGTGGCGGGGAGCAGTACTTC,CASSVSGGEQYF
TRBV6-5,TRBD1,TRBJ2-7,TGTGCCAGCAGATCTGGACAGGGATTCTCCTACGAGCAGTACTTC,CASRSGQGFSYEQYF
TRBV28,TRBD1,TRBJ1-2,TGTGCCAGCAGCCAACAGGGGGCTGGGGACTATGGCTACACCTTC,CASSQQGAGDYGYTF
TRBV7-9,.,TRBJ1-6,TGTGCCAGCAGCTTAGGTCGGCGGGTTGATCAAAATTCACCCCTCCACTTT,CASSLGRRVDQNSPLHF
TRBV27,TRBD1,TRBJ2-7,TGTGCCAGCAGTTCCCCGGGACAGGGAGGGTGGGAGCAGTACTTC,CASSSPGQGGWEQYF
TRBV7-2,.,TRBJ1-1,TGTGCCAGCAAATGGCCGGGAGTGAACACTGAAGCTTTCTTT,CASKWPGVNTEAFF
TRBV9,TRBD2,TRBJ2-3,TGTGCCAGCAGATTACAATCTAGCGGGAGACGGACAGATACGCAGTATTTT,CASRLQSSGRRTDTQYF
TRBV11-3,TRBD1,TRBJ1-5,TGTGCCGGAGGGACAGCGGATCAGCCCCAGCATTTT,CAGGTADQPQHF
TRBV5-1,.,TRBJ2-1,TGCGCCAGCACGGACATCCAGGGTTACAATGAGCAGTTCTTC,CASTDIQGYNEQFF
TRBV7-8,.,TRBJ2-1,TGTGCCAGCAGCTTACGGGACAGCGGGGGTTACACCTACAATGAGCAGTTCTTC,CASSLRDSGGYTYNEQFF
TRBV6-1,.,TRBJ1-2,TGTGCCAGCAGTGAATCTGGCAGAACAAGCTATGGCTACACCTTC,CASSESGRTSYGYTF
TRBV10-3,TRBD1,TRBJ2-7,TGTGCCATCAGTCCGGGACAGGGTCCCCCTCCCCGCTACGAGCAGTACTTC,CAISPGQGPPPRYEQYF
TRBV7-2,.,TRBJ2-1,TGTGCCAGCAGCTTTTCGGATGAGCAGTTCTTC,CASSFSDEQFF
TRBV5-5,TRBD2,TRBJ2-2,TGTGCCAGCAGCCTGGGACTAGCGGGAGCCGGGACCGGGGAGCTGTTTTTT,CASSLGLAGAGTGELFF
TRBV5-6,.,TRBJ2-3,TGTGCCAGCAGCTTGGCGTCTAGCGGCACAGATACGCAGTATTTT,CASSLASSGTDTQYF
TRBV5-1,TRBD2,TRBJ2-1,TGCGCCAGCAGCTCCCGACTAGCGGGAGTAACCTACAATGAGCAGTTCTTC,CASSSRLAGVTYNEQFF
TRBV7-9,.,TRBJ2-5,TGTGCCAGCAGCCGTTCCTTCGGGTTTGAGACCCAGTACTTC,CASSRSFGFETQYF
TRBV5-1,.,TRBJ2-3,TGCGCCAGCAGCGACGGAGGCCACACAGATACGCAGTATTTT,CASSDGGHTDTQYF
TRBV4-3,TRBD1,TRBJ2-1,TGCGCCAGCAGCCAAGTGTGGGGACAGGGGGGCAATGAGCAGTTCTTC,CASSQVWGQGGNEQFF
TRBV18,.,TRBJ1-1,TGTGCCAGCTCACCACGGATAATTGGGGCACCGAACACTGAAGCTTTCTTT,CASSPRIIGAPNTEAFF
TRBV6-5,.,TRBJ2-3,TGTGCCAGCAGTTTGTCCAGGGTAACAGATACGCAGTATTTT,CASSLSRVTDTQYF
TRBV7-2,TRBD1,TRBJ1-2,TGTGCCAGCAGACCTTTGGACAGGGGTAACTATGGCTACACCTTC,CASRPLDRGNYGYTF
TRBV5-4,.,TRBJ1-2,TGTGCCAGCAGCTTACAGGGTGGAAGAACCTATGGCTACACCTTC,CASSLQGGRTYGYTF
TRBV7-3,TRBD1,TRBJ2-5,TGTGCCAGCAGCTCGGGACAGGGGTTCGAGACCCAGTACTTC,CASSSGQGFETQYF
TRBV7-9,TRBD1,TRBJ1-5,TGTGCCAGCAGCTTGTCCCCGACAGGGGGCGAAGGGCAGCCCCAGCATTTT,CASSLSPTGGEGQPQHF
TRBV5-6,TRBD2,TRBJ2-7,TGTGCCAGCAGCTTGATTGGGGGACTAGCGACTACCTACGAGCAGTACTTC,CASSLIGGLATTYEQYF
TRBV5-1,.,TRBJ2-7,TGCGCCAGCAGCCCCCTAACCACCTACGAGCAGTACTTC,CASSPLTTYEQYF
TRBV10-3,TRBD2,TRBJ2-7,TGTGCCATCAGTGAAGGCTGGACTAGCGTCTTC,CAISEGWTSVF
TRBV18,.,TRBJ2-3,TGTGCCAGCTCACCAATTGTGGGGGGGCCCTCGGATACGCAGTATTTT,CASSPIVGGPSDTQYF
TRBV7-9,TRBD2,TRBJ2-7,TGTGCCAGCAGTGGACTAGCGAGAAACGAGCAGTACTTC,CASSGLARNEQYF
TRBV6-1,TRBD2,TRBJ2-7,TGTGCCAGCAGCGGAGGGCGGGGGGGAGCGAGCGAGCAGTACTTC,CASSGGRGGASEQYF
TRBV28,.,TRBJ2-5,TGTGCCAGCAGCTTTCGTACTCAAGCACAGGGTGGCGAGACCCAGTACTTC,CASSFRTQAQGGETQYF
TRBV6-6,TRBD1,TRBJ2-5,TGTGCCAGCAGTTTCGGACAGGTTAACCAAGAGACCCAGTACTTC,CASSFGQVNQETQYF
TRBV11-2,TRBD2,TRBJ2-2,TGTGCCAGCAGCAACCTACTAGCGAATACGAACACCGGGGAGCTGTTTTTT,CASSNLLANTNTGELFF
TRBV9,TRBD2,TRBJ2-1,TGTGCCAGCAGCGGTACTTCGGGACTAGCGGGAATTATTGAGCAGTTCTTC,CASSGTSGLAGIIEQFF
TRBV28,.,TRBJ2-3,TGTGCCAGCAGTTTCCTAGGGGGCGGGGCCACAGATACGCAGTATTTT,CASSFLGGGATDTQYF
TRBV6-4,.,TRBJ2-1,TGTGCCAGCAGTGAGGGAGGATCGGCCAATGAGCAGTTCTTC,CASSEGGSANEQFF
TRBV9,.,TRBJ2-2,TGTGCCAGCAGCCCTAGAGGGTCCTCAGGCACCGGGGAGCTGTTTTTT,CASSPRGSSGTGELFF
TRBV4-1,.,TRBJ2-2,TGCGCCAGCAGCCCATGGGGGGAGCCGAACACCGGGGAGCTGTTTTTT,CASSPWGEPNTGELFF
TRBV19,TRBD1,TRBJ2-7,TGTGCCAGTAGCCCCTCGGGACAGGGTGGCGACGAGCAGTACTTC,CASSPSGQGGDEQYF
TRBV9,TRBD2,TRBJ2-7,TGTGCCAGCAGCGTATCGGGCGGGAGAGAAAACGAGCAGTACTTC,CASSVSGGRENEQYF
TRBV6-6,.,TRBJ1-6,TGTGCCAGCAGCGGACAGCGTTTTAATTCACCCCTCCACTTT,CASSGQRFNSPLHF
TRBV7-2,TRBD2,TRBJ2-3,TGTGCCAGCAGCTTAGCGACTAGCGGGAGAGGGACAGATACGCAGTATTTT,CASSLATSGRGTDTQYF
TRBV19,TRBD2,TRBJ2-7,TGTGCCAGTAGTCCTGGGACTAGCGGTGCCTACGAGCAGTACTTC,CASSPGTSGAYEQYF
TRBV11-3,.,TRBJ2-1,TGTGCCAGCAGCACAAGACGGGGGACGGCGCGTAATGAGCAGTTCTTC,CASSTRRGTARNEQFF
TRBV21-1,.,TRBJ1-2,TGTGCCCGGAAGGAGGCTTGGACAGGGCCTAACTATGGCTACACCTTC,CARKEAWTGPNYGYTF
TRBV11-2,TRBD1,TRBJ1-1,TGTGCCAGCAGCGCTAGGGACAGGGGGTCGAGGACTGAAGCTTTCTTT,CASSARDRGSRTEAFF
TRBV5-1,.,TRBJ2-2,TGCGCCAGCAGCTTGGGACTTGTTACCGGGGAGCTGTTTTTT,CASSLGLVTGELFF
TRBV28,TRBD2,TRBJ2-2,TGTGCCAGCAGTTTACAACTAGCGGGAGCGAGCAACACCGGGGAGCTGTTTTTT,CASSLQLAGASNTGELFF
TRBV19,.,TRBJ1-1,TGTGCCAGTAGTATTGGTATGGGCTCCCTCACTGAAGCTTTCTTT,CASSIGMGSLTEAFF
TRBV5-8,.,TRBJ2-7,TGTGCCAGCAGCTTGGCGGGGAGGGGGTACGAGCAGTACTTC,CASSLAGRGYEQYF
TRBV20-1,.,TRBJ2-5,TGCAGTGCTAGAGTAACGGGACTGGTATACTTC,CSARVTGLVYF
TRBV6-4,.,TRBJ1-1,TGTGCCAGCAGTGACTCGGCAGGGTTGGGCACTGAAGCTTTCTTT,CASSDSAGLGTEAFF
TRBV28,.,TRBJ1-5,TGTGCCAGCAGTGACTCGGTTGCTAATCAGCCCCAGCATTTT,CASSDSVANQPQHF
TRBV28,.,TRBJ2-7,TGTGCCACCGTTGGGGCTGCCAACTACGAGCAGTACTTC,CATVGAANYEQYF
TRBV5-1,TRBD1,TRBJ1-1,TGCGCCAGCAGCCTCCGACAGGGCCCCCGGAACACTGAAGCTTTCTTT,CASSLRQGPRNTEAFF
TRBV15,TRBD2,TRBJ2-7,TGTGCCACCAGCCCGCACCCCAGCGGGAGGATTTACGAGCAGTACTTC,CATSPHPSGRIYEQYF
TRBV7-9,TRBD2,TRBJ2-7,TGTGCCAGCAGCTTAGCGCATCAAAGCGGGGAATACTTC,CASSLAHQSGEYF
TRBV7-6,TRBD2,TRBJ2-7,TGTGCCAGCAGCAACCCGGGGGGAGTCTCCTACGAGCAGTACTTC,CASSNPGGVSYEQYF
TRBV19,.,TRBJ2-7,TGTGCCAGTAGTATAGATGGACAGCGGGGCGCCGAGCAGTACTTC,CASSIDGQRGAEQYF